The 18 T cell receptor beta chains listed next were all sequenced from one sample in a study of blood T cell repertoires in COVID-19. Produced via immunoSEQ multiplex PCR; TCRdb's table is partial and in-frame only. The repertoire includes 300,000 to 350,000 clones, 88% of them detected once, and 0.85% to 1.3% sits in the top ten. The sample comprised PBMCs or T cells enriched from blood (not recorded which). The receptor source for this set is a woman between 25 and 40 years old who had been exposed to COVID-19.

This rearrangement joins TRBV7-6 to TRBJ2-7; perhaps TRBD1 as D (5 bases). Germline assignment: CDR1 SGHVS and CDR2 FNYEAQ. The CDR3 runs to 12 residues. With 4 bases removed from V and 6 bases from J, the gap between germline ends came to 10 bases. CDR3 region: CASSSQGSEQYF. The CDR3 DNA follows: TGTGCCAGCAGCTCTCAGGGATCCGAGCAGTACTTC.

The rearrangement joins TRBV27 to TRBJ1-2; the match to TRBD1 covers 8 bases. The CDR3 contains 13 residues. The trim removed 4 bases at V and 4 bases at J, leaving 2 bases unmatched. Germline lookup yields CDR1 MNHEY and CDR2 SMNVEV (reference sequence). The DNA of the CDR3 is TGTGCCAGCAGTTCCGGACAGGGCTATGGCTACACCTTC. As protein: CASSSGQGYGYTF.

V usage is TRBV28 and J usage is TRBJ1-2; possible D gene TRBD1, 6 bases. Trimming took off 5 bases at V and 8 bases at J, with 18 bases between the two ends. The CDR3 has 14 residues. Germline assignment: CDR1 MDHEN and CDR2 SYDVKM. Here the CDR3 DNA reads TGTGCCAGCAGTCAAGGGACATCGGTCTTGGGCTACACCTTC. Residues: CASSQGTSVLGYTF.

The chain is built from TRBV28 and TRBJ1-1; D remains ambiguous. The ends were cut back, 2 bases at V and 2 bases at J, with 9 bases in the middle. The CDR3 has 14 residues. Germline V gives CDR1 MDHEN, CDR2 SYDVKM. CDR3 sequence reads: CASSLLRANTEAFF. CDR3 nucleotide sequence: TGTGCCAGCAGTTTACTACGAGCTAACACTGAAGCTTTCTTT.

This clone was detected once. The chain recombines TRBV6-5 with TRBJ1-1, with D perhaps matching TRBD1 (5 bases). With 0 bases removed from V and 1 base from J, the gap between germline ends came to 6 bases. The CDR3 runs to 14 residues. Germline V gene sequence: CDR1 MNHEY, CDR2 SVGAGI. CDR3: CASSYSGGNTEAFF. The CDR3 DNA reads TGTGCCAGCAGTTACTCGGGGGGGAACACTGAAGCTTTCTTT.

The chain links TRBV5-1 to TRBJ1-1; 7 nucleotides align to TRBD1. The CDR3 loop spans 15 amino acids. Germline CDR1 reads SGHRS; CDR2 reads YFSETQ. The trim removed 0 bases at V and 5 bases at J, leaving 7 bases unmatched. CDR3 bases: TGCGCCAGCAGCTTGGCCTTGACAGGGTTGACTGAAGCTTTCTTT. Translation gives CASSLALTGLTEAFF.

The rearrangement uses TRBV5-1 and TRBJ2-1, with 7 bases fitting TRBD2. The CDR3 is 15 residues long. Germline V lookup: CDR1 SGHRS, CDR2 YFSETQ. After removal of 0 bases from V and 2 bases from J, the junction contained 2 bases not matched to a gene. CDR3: CASSLGGTTYNEQFF. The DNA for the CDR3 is TGCGCCAGCAGCTTGGGCGGGACTACCTACAATGAGCAGTTCTTC. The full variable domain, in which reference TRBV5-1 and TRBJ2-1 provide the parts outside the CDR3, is KAGVTQTPRYLIKTRGQQVTLSCSPISGHRSVSWYQQTPGQGLQFLFEYFSETQRNKGNFPGRFSGRQFSNSRSEMNVSTLELGDSALYLCASSLGGTTYNEQFFGPGTRLTVL.

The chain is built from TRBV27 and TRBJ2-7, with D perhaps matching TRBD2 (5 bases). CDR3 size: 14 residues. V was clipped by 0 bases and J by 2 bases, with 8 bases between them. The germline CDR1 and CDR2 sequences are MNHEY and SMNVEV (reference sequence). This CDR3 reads CASSLSARAYEQYF. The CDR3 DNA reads TGTGCCAGCAGTTTATCTGCGCGGGCCTACGAGCAGTACTTC.

The CDR3 sequence is CSASNPGLASYEQYF. CDR3 in DNA: TGCAGTGCAAGTAATCCGGGACTAGCCTCCTACGAGCAGTACTTC. This chain joins TRBV20-1 and TRBJ2-7; TRBD2 matches at 9 bases. Trimming cost V 6 bases and J 0 bases; bases outside gene matches: 9. The germline V gene has CDR1 DFQATT and CDR2 SNEGSKA (reference sequence). The CDR3 runs to 15 residues.

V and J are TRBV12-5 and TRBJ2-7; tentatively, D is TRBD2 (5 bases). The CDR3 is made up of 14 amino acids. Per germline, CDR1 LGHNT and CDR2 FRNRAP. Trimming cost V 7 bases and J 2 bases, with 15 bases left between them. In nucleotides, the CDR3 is TGTGCTAGTGCCCTAGGACTTCAGCCCTACGAGCAGTACTTC. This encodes CASALGLQPYEQYF. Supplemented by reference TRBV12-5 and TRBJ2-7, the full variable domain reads DARVTQTPRHKVTEMGQEVTMRCQPILGHNTVFWYRQTMMQGLELLAYFRNRAPLDDSGMPKDRFSAEMPDATLATLKIQPSEPRDSAVYFCASALGLQPYEQYFGPGTRLTVT.

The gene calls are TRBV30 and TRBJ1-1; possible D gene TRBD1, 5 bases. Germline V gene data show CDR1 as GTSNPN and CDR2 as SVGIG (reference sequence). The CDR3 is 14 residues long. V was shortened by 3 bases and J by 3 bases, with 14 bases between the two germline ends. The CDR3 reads CAWRWGGGYTEAFF. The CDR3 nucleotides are TGTGCCTGGAGGTGGGGGGGAGGGTACACTGAAGCTTTCTTT.

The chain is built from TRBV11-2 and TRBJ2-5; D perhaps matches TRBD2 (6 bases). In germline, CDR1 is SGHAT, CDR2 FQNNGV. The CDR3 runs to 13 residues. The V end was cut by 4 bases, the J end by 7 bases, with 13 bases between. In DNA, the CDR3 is TGTGCCAGCAGCTCCGCCCCGGAGGGGACCCAGTACTTC. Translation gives CASSSAPEGTQYF.

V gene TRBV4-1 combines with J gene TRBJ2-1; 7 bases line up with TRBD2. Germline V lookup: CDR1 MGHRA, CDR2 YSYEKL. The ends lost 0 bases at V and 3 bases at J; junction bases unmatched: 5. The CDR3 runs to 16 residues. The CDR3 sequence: CASSQDRASGYNEQFF. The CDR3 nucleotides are TGCGCCAGCAGCCAAGATAGGGCTAGCGGCTACAATGAGCAGTTCTTC.

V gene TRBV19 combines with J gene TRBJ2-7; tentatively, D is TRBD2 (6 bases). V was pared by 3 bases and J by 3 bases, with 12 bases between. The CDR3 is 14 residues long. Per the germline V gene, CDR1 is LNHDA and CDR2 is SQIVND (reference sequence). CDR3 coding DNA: TGTGCCAGTAGTATTCAGGCGGGAAGCTACGAGCAGTACTTC. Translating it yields CASSIQAGSYEQYF.

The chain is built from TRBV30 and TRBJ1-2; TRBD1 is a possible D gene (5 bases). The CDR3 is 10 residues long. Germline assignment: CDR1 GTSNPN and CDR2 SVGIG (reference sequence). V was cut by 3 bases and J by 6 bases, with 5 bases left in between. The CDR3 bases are TGTGCCTGGAGCAGGGATGGCTACACCTTC. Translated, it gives CAWSRDGYTF. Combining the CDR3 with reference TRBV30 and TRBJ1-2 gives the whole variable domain SQTIHQWPATLVQPVGSPLSLECTVEGTSNPNLYWYRQAAGRGLQLLFYSVGIGQISSEVPQNLSASRPQDRQFILSSKKLLLSDSGFYLCAWSRDGYTFGSGTRLTVV.

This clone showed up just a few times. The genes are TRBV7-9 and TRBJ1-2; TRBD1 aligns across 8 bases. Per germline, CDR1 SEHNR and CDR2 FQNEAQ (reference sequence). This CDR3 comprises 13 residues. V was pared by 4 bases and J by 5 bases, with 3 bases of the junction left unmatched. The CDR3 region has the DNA TGTGCCAGCAGCTCGGACAGGGCGTATGGCTACACCTTC. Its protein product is CASSSDRAYGYTF.

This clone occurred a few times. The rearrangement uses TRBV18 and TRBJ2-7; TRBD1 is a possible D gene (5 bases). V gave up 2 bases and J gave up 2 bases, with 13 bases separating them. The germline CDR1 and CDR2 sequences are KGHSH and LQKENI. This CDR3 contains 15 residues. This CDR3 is CASSPFFQGTYEQYF. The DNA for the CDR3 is TGTGCCAGCTCACCATTCTTCCAGGGTACCTACGAGCAGTACTTC.

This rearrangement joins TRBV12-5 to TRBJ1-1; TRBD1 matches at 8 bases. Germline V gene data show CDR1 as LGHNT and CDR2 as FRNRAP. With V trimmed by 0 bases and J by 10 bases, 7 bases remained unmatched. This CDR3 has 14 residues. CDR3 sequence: CASGLVPGQGLAFF. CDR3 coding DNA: TGTGCTAGTGGTTTGGTACCCGGACAGGGCTTAGCTTTCTTT.